This record looks at one T cell receptor beta chain sequence and its context. Its antigen remains unknown. Trimming stripped 4 bases from V and 5 bases from J, with 18 bases between. The CDR3 has 16 amino acids. The germline V gene has CDR1 WNHNN and CDR2 SYGVQD (reference sequence). TCRdb used MiXCR to reprocess the 5' RACE reads, holding one entry per CDR3 protein. Of hundreds of thousands of distinct CDR3 sequences in the sample, approximately 9% were seen once. The sample belongs to a study of T cells after yellow fever vaccination. Study outcomes and limitations: Any FACS-sorted repertoire could hold abundant clonotypes that contaminate it from the bulk population. A large majority of primary-vaccination clones showed up again after the booster (under 98% CD4, 75% to 90% CD8).

The V and J genes are TRBV10-1 and TRBJ2-1; TRBD1 might be the D (6 bases). The clonotype comes from a man aged 18 to 30 who received the YFV17D yellow fever vaccine. The source was PBMCs, collected on the day of the first yellow fever vaccination. CDR3 DNA: TGCGCCAGCAGTGGGAGTCTAGGCTCAGGGGACAATGAGCAGTTCTTC. Its translation is CASSGSLGSGDNEQFF.